Listed below are T cell receptor beta chains from one sample, sequenced in a study of blood T cells in healthy people across ages. In TCRdb, the 5' RACE reads were re-called with MiXCR into one record per CDR3 protein. The data contain about 730,000 distinct CDR3 sequences, approximately 39% of them seen just once; the ten biggest clones take up roughly 19%. The sequencing input was blood. The receptors stem from a woman aged 55-69 years in good health. The conserved cysteine and the conserved F or W are not part of the CDR3 here.

>TRBV7-2|TRBJ1-5
ASSLFGGGGQPQH
>TRBV10-3|TRBJ2-7
AIGQPSQSYEQY
>TRBV29-1|TRBJ1-4
SVRQGWGEKLF
>TRBV12-3/TRBV12-4|TRBJ2-7
ASSFRQTGEQY
>TRBV29-1|TRBJ2-7
SANDRTSYEQY
>TRBV20-1|TRBJ2-3
SAPRGDTQY
>TRBV29-1|TRBJ1-1
SVEAGIVTEAF
>TRBV5-1|TRBJ2-4
ASSLTPNGAKNIQY
>TRBV20-1|TRBJ2-1
SARPAGLSEQF
>TRBV5-1|TRBJ1-1
ASSEQHTEAF
>TRBV5-1|TRBJ1-2
ASGGGAGYGYT
>TRBV29-1|TRBJ2-7
SVEFGGDEQY
>TRBV27|TRBJ1-1
ASSLGAGGTEAF
>TRBV20-1|TRBJ1-2
SARPSQGSAYGYT
>TRBV20-1|TRBJ2-1
SASLWGVDNEQF
>TRBV28|TRBJ1-2
ASSLEGQRYGYT
>TRBV29-1|TRBJ2-6
SASGDSGANVLT
>TRBV5-1|TRBJ2-7
ASSLADHNEQY
>TRBV7-2|TRBJ1-5
ASSSKRDSNQPQH
>TRBV28|TRBJ2-1
ASRTSGRAGYNEQF
>TRBV7-3|TRBJ2-2
ASSQGAGGELF
>TRBV4-3|TRBJ1-4
ASSQVGGEKLF
>TRBV6-2/TRBV6-3|TRBJ2-7
ASRTSGGADEEQY
>TRBV11-2|TRBJ1-5
TSSARPDQPQH
>TRBV5-1|TRBJ2-7
ASSLDIVGGFVGGVDYEQY
>TRBV29-1|TRBJ1-1
SVVSQAPGAF
>TRBV12-3/TRBV12-4|TRBJ1-2
ASRPDTYGYT
>TRBV20-1|TRBJ2-3
SAISQTSGDVTDTQY
>TRBV27|TRBJ2-5
ASSYQGGAEEQY
>TRBV6-5|TRBJ2-6
ASRPTSGANVLT